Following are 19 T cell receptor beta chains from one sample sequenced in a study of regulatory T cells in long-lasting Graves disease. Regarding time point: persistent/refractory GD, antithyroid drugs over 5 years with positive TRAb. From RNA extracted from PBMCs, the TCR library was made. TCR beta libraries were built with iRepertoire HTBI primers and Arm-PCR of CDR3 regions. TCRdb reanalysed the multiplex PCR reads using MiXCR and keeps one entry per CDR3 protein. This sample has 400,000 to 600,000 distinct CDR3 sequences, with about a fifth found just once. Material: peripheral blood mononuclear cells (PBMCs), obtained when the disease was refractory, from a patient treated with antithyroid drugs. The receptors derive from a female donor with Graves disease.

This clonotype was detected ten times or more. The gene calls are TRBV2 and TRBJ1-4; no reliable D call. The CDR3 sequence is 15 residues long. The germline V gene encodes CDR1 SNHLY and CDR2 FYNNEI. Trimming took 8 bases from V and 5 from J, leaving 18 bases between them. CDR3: CASVELGRPNEKLFF. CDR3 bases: TGTGCCAGCGTGGAGTTAGGCAGACCCAATGAAAAACTGTTTTTT.

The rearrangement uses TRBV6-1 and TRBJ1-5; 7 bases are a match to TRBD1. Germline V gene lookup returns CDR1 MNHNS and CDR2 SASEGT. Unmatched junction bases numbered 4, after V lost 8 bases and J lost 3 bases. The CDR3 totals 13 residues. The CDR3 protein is CASGTDLNQPQHF. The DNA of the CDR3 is TGTGCCAGCGGGACAGATCTCAATCAGCCCCAGCATTTT.

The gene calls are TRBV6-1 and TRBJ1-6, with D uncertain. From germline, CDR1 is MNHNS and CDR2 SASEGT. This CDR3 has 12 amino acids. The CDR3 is CAAAALNSPLHF. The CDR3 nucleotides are TGTGCGGCTGCAGCCCTTAATTCACCCCTCCACTTT.

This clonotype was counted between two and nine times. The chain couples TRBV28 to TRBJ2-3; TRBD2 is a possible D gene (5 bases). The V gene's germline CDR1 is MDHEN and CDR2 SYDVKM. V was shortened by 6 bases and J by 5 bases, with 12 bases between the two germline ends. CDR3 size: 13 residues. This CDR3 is CASSARGGDTQYF. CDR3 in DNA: TGTGCCAGCAGCGCCCGGGGTGGAGATACGCAGTATTTT.

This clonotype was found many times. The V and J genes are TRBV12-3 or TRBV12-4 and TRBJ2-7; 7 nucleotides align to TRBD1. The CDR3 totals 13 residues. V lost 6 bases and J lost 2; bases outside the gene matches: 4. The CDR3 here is CASRGQSTYEQYF. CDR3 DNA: TGTGCCAGCAGGGGACAGTCAACCTACGAGCAGTACTTC.

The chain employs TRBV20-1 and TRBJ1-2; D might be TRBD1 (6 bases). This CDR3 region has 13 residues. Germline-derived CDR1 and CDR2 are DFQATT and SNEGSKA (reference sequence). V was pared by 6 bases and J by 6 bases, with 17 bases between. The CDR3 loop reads CSARTPGQNGYTF. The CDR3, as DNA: TGCAGTGCCCGAACCCCTGGACAGAATGGCTACACCTTC.

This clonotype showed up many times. The CDR3 DNA is TGCAGTGCTAGAGAGGACAGGGGGCACTATGGCTACACCTTC. Encoded protein: CSAREDRGHYGYTF. The chain recombines TRBV20-1 with TRBJ1-2; 11 bases match TRBD1. The CDR3 is 14 amino acids. Trimming took 0 bases from V and 3 from J; bases not matched to a gene: 0. Germline V gives CDR1 DFQATT, CDR2 SNEGSKA (reference sequence).

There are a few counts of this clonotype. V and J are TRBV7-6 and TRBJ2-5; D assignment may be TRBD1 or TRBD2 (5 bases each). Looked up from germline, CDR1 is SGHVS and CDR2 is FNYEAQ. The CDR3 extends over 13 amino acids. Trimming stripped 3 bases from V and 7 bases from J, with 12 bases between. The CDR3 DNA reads TGTGCCAGCAGCTTTGGGACCCAGGGGACCCAGTACTTC. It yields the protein CASSFGTQGTQYF.

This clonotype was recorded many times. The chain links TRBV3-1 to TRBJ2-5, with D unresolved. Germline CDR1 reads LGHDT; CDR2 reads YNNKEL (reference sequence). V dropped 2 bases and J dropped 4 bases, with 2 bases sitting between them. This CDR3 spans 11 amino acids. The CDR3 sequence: CASSQIETQYF. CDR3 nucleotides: TGTGCCAGCAGCCAAATAGAGACCCAGTACTTC.

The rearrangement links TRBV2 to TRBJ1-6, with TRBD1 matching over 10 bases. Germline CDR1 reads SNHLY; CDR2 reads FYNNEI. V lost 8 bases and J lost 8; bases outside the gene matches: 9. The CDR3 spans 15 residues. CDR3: CASSTQGTGDSPLHF. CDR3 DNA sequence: TGTGCCAGCTCTACCCAGGGGACAGGGGATTCACCCCTCCACTTT. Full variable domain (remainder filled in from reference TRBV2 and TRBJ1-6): EPEVTQTPSHQVTQMGQEVILRCVPISNHLYFYWYRQILGQKVEFLVSFYNNEISEKSEIFDDQFSVERPDGSNFTLKIRSTKLEDSAMYFCASSTQGTGDSPLHFGNGTRLTVT.

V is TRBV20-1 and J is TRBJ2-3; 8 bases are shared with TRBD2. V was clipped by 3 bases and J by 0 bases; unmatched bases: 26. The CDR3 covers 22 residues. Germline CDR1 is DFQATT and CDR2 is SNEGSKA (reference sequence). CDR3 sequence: CSARTQREIPGAAEHSTDTQYF. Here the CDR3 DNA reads TGCAGTGCTAGGACACAGCGGGAGATCCCGGGGGCGGCCGAACATAGCACAGATACGCAGTATTTT.

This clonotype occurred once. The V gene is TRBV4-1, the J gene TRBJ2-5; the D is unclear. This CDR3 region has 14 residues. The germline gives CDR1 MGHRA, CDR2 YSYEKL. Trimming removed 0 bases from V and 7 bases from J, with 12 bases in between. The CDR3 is CASSQDWVRGTQYF. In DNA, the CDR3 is TGCGCCAGCAGCCAAGATTGGGTTAGAGGGACCCAGTACTTC.

The CDR3 reads CASSHRGWDNSPLHF. The CDR3 nucleotides are TGTGCCAGCAGCCACCGGGGGTGGGATAATTCACCCCTCCACTTT. The chain carries TRBV14 and TRBJ1-6; tentatively, D is TRBD1 (5 bases). The V and J ends lost 3 bases and 5 bases respectively, with 11 bases between them. The CDR3 totals 15 residues. Germline V gives CDR1 SGHDN, CDR2 FVKESK.

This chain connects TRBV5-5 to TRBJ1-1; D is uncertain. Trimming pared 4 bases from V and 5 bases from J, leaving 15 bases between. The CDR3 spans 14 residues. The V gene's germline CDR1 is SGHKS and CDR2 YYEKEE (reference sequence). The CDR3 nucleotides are TGTGCCAGCAGCAAGGGTTGGGTAGAAACTGAAGCTTTCTTT. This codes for CASSKGWVETEAFF.

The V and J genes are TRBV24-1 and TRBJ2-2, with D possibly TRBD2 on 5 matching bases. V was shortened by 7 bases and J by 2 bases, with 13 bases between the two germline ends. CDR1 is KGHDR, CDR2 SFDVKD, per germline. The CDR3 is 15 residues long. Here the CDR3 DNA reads TGTGCCACCAGCAAGCTGAGCGGCAACACCGGGGAGCTGTTTTTT. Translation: CATSKLSGNTGELFF.

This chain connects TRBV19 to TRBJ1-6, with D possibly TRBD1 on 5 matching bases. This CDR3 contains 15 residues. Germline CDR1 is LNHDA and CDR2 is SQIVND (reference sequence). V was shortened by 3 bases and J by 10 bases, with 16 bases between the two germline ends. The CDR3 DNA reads TGTGCCAGTAGTATCATTGGGGGAGCGTGGTCACCCCTCCACTTT. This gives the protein CASSIIGGAWSPLHF.

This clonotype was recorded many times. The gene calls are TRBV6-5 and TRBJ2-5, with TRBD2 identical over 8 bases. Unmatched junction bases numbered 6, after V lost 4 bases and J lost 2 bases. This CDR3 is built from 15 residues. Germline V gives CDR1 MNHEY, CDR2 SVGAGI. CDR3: CASSSRTSRQETQYF. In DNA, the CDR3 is TGTGCCAGCAGTTCCCGGACTAGCCGGCAAGAGACCCAGTACTTC.

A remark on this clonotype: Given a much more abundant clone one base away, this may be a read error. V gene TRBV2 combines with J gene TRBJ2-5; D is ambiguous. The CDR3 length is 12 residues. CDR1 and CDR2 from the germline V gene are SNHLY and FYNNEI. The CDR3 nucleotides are TGTGCCAGCAGCGTACCGAGAGAGACCCGGTACTTC. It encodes CASSVPRETRYF. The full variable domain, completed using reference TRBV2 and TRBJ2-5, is EPEVTQTPSHQVTQMGQEVILRCVPISNHLYFYWYRQILGQKVEFLVSFYNNEISEKSEIFDDQFSVERPDGSNFTLKIRSTKLEDSAMYFCASSVPRETRYFGPGTRLLVL.

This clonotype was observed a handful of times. CDR3 DNA sequence: TGCAGCGGGCAGACCTCCTCTGGAAACACCATATATTTT. Residues: CSGQTSSGNTIYF. The rearrangement links TRBV29-1 to TRBJ1-3; no definite D call. Germline CDR1 reads SQVTM; CDR2 reads ANQGSEA. The CDR3 runs 13 residues. Between the trimmed V and J ends, which lost 7 bases and 0 bases, there was a span of 10 bases.